Shown below are 9 T cell receptor beta chains from a single sample sequenced in a study of cytomegalovirus exposure and HLA in healthy donors. The PCR made use of 60 Vbeta and 13 Jbeta primers. Assay: immunoSEQ multiplex PCR; the TCRdb copy retains only in-frame clones and omits some. Seen here are 95,000 to 100,000 clones, approximately 85% observed once, and the top ten hold 3.5% to 5%. The material sequenced was PBMCs. These receptors all stem from a man aged 25 to 45 in good health and CMV-seronegative.

The genes are TRBV5-1 and TRBJ1-6; D remains unclear. The germline gives CDR1 SGHRS, CDR2 YFSETQ. The CDR3 is made up of 16 amino acids. Deletions cut 4 bases from V and 10 bases from J, with 21 bases between. In DNA form, the CDR3 reads TGCGCCAGCAGCATTGGCTCTGGCCAGAACGAATCACCCCTCCACTTT. It is translated as CASSIGSGQNESPLHF.

This clone has a handful of counts. The chain links TRBV7-6 to TRBJ1-1, with D perhaps matching TRBD1 (6 bases). The CDR3 contains 15 residues. Germline CDR1 SGHVS, CDR2 FNYEAQ. Trimming removed 1 base from V and 4 bases from J, with 13 bases in between. This CDR3 is CASSLGGGGATEAFF. CDR3 DNA: TGTGCCAGCAGCTTAGGGGGGGGCGGTGCCACTGAAGCTTTCTTT.

The chain is built from TRBV7-2 and TRBJ2-4, with D possibly TRBD2 on 5 matching bases. The CDR3 totals 14 residues. Germline lookup yields CDR1 SGHTA and CDR2 FQGNSA. Trimming took off 3 bases at V and 0 bases at J, with 6 bases between the two ends. This CDR3 reads CASSFGLAKNIQYF. CDR3 DNA: TGTGCCAGCAGCTTTGGACTAGCCAAAAACATTCAGTACTTC.

The CDR3 sequence is CASYLTGGAETQYF. CDR3 coding DNA: TGTGCCAGCTACCTGACAGGGGGCGCAGAGACCCAGTACTTC. The rearrangement links TRBV18 to TRBJ2-5, with TRBD1 matching over 10 bases. The V segment lost 7 bases and the J segment 4 bases; nucleotides outside the gene matches: 6. Germline V CDR1 and CDR2: KGHSH, LQKENI. The CDR3 loop spans 14 amino acids.

The chain links TRBV29-1 to TRBJ2-2; no definite D call. The CDR3 spans 12 residues. V was shortened by 0 bases and J by 7 bases, with 6 bases between the two germline ends. CDR1 and CDR2 from the germline V gene are SQVTM and ANQGSEA. The CDR3 coding sequence is TGCAGCGTTGAAGATATCGGCGGGGAGCTGTTTTTT. This codes for CSVEDIGGELFF.

The gene calls are TRBV5-5 and TRBJ2-1; TRBD2 aligns across 11 bases. Germline V gives CDR1 SGHKS, CDR2 YYEKEE (reference sequence). J lost 9 bases, V lost 4 bases, and 6 bases had no gene match. The CDR3 contains 14 residues. The chain's CDR3 is CASSITSGSTEQFF. The DNA of the CDR3 is TGTGCCAGCAGCATAACTAGCGGGAGCACTGAGCAGTTCTTC.

This rearrangement joins TRBV9 to TRBJ1-3, with a weak D call TRBD1 (5 bases). Germline CDR1 and CDR2: SGDLS and YYNGEE. This CDR3 comprises 16 residues. Deletions cut 0 bases from V and 3 bases from J, with 13 bases between. CDR3 nucleotide sequence: TGTGCCAGCAGCGTAGTAGACAGAGCTTTTGGAAACACCATATATTTT. Translation: CASSVVDRAFGNTIYF.

The chain has TRBV5-1 and TRBJ2-7; D unresolved. CDR1 and CDR2 (germline): SGHRS, YFSETQ. The V and J ends lost 0 bases and 2 bases respectively, with 6 bases between them. The CDR3 runs to 13 residues. The CDR3 region is CASSLDIAYEQYF. The CDR3 DNA reads as TGCGCCAGCAGCTTGGATATAGCCTACGAGCAGTACTTC. Full variable domain (missing parts from reference TRBV5-1 and TRBJ2-7): KAGVTQTPRYLIKTRGQQVTLSCSPISGHRSVSWYQQTPGQGLQFLFEYFSETQRNKGNFPGRFSGRQFSNSRSEMNVSTLELGDSALYLCASSLDIAYEQYFGPGTRLTVT.

The V and J genes are TRBV11-3 and TRBJ2-7; TRBD1 aligns across 8 bases. The CDR3 spans 14 residues. V gave up 3 bases and J gave up 3 bases; unmatched junction bases: 4. CDR1 is SGHNT, CDR2 YENEEA, per germline. Here the CDR3 DNA reads TGTGCCAGCAGCTTCGCCGGGACAGGCTACGAGCAGTACTTC. It yields the protein CASSFAGTGYEQYF.